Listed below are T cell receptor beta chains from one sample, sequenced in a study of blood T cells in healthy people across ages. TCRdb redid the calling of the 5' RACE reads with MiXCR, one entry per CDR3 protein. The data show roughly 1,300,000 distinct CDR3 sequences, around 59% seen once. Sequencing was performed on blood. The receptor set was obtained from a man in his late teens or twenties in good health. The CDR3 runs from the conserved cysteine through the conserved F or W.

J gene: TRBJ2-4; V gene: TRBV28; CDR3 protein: CASSLNNIQYF
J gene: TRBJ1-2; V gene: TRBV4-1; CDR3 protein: CASSQSGTSNYGYTF
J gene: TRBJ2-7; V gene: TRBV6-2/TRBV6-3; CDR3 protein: CASSYPTDRVGDEQYF
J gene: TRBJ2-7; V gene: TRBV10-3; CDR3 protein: CAISSRDNSYEQYF
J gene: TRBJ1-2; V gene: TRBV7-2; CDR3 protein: CASSLGGTPNYGYTF
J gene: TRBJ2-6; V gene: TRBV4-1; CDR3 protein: CASSLIFSGANVLTF
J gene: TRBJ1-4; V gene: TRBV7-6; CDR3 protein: CASSLGQGVNEKLFF
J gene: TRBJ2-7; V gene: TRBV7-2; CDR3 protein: CASSTLAGTAYYEQYF
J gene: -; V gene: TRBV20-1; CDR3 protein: CSASGPYKKETQYF
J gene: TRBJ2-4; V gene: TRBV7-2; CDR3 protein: CASSLGIAGQGRAKNIQYF
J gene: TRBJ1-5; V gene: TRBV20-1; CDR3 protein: CSARDRVYSNQPQHF
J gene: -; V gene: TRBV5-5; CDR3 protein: CASNLEQGNGYEQYF
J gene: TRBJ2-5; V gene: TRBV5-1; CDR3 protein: CASSVPRRAGEETQYF
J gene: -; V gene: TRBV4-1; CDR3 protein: CASRVRTGDYEQYF
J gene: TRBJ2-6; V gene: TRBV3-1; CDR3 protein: CASSQERRFSGANVLTF
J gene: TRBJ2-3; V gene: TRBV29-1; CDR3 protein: CSVDLRADTQYF